The 27 T cell receptor beta chains below all came from one sample that was sequenced in a study of blood T cell repertoires in COVID-19. The repertoire was sequenced with immunoSEQ multiplex PCR; TCRdb's copy has only in-frame clones and lacks some. The sample yields about 250,000 clones, about 91% seen once. The sequencing input was peripheral blood. These receptors all stem from a woman aged 30 to 39 with COVID-19, enrolled during active disease.

V and J are TRBV7-9 and TRBJ1-4; D is uncertain. CDR3 length: 16 residues. Germline loops: CDR1 SEHNR, CDR2 FQNEAQ (reference sequence). V was cut by 5 bases and J by 7 bases, with 20 bases left in between. The CDR3 protein is CASSRSRQEPSEKLFF. The CDR3 coding sequence is TGTGCCAGCAGCCGCAGTAGGCAGGAACCGTCTGAAAAACTGTTTTTT.

This clone was seen more than once but under ten times. The chain has TRBV19 and TRBJ1-1; D not resolved. V was shortened by 7 bases and J by 8 bases, with 8 bases between the two germline ends. Germline CDR1 reads LNHDA; CDR2 reads SQIVND (reference sequence). The CDR3 is 10 amino acids. CDR3 nucleotide sequence: TGTGCCAGTAAGGCGGGGGAAGCTTTCTTT. It translates to CASKAGEAFF.

CDR3 DNA sequence: TGTGCCAGCAGCTTGCCTAGCGGAACCTACAATGAGCAGTTCTTC. Its translation: CASSLPSGTYNEQFF. The J gene is TRBJ2-1, the V gene TRBV5-4; 7 positions agree with TRBD2. With V trimmed by 1 base and J by 2 bases, 3 bases remained unmatched. The CDR3 sequence is 15 residues long. In germline, CDR1 is SGHNT, CDR2 YYREEE (reference sequence).

The chain is built from TRBV12-3 or TRBV12-4 and TRBJ1-2, with unresolved D. V lost 5 bases and J 5 bases, leaving 12 bases between the germline ends. CDR3 size: 13 residues. CDR3 nucleotide sequence: TGTGCCAGCAGTCTATCTCCGGGGTATGGCTACACCTTC. Translating it yields CASSLSPGYGYTF.

This chain joins TRBV7-9 and TRBJ2-1; 11 bases match TRBD2. Germline CDR1 and CDR2: SEHNR and FQNEAQ (reference sequence). Trimming took 4 bases from V and 3 from J; bases not matched to a gene: 5. The CDR3 extends over 16 amino acids. As DNA, the CDR3 is TGTGCCAGCAGCTCGCTAGCGGGAGGAGTCTACAATGAGCAGTTCTTC. Its translation: CASSSLAGGVYNEQFF.

The chain uses TRBV29-1 and TRBJ1-2; TRBD1 matches 9 bases. The CDR3 extends over 14 amino acids. The V gene end was trimmed by 5 bases and the J gene end by 6 bases; junction bases not matched to a gene: 10. Germline CDR1 reads SQVTM; CDR2 reads ANQGSEA. The CDR3 region has the DNA TGCAGCGTTCGCCGGGACAGGGTAGCGGATGGCTACACCTTC. Translation: CSVRRDRVADGYTF.

The chain couples TRBV28 to TRBJ1-4; TRBD1 is a possible D gene (6 bases). There are 14 residues in the CDR3. V shed 5 bases and J shed 5 bases, with 12 bases lying between them. Germline V gene data show CDR1 as MDHEN and CDR2 as SYDVKM. In nucleotides, the CDR3 is TGTGCCAGCAGTCTACAGGGCATCAATGAAAAACTGTTTTTT. Residues: CASSLQGINEKLFF. The entire variable domain, with the rest obtained from reference TRBV28 and TRBJ1-4, is as follows: DVKVTQSSRYLVKRTGEKVFLECVQDMDHENMFWYRQDPGLGLRLIYFSYDVKMKEKGDIPEGYSVSREKKERFSLILESASTNQTSMYLCASSLQGINEKLFFGSGTQLSVL.

The chain joins TRBV9 to TRBJ2-7, with 9 nucleotides matching TRBD1. Germline V CDR1 and CDR2: SGDLS, YYNGEE. J lost 0 bases, V lost 3 bases, and 13 bases had no gene match. This CDR3 comprises 18 residues. The CDR3 bases are TGTGCCAGCAGCGCCCGGGACAGGGAGGCCACATACTCCTACGAGCAGTACGTC. Amino acids: CASSARDREATYSYEQYV.

The J gene is TRBJ2-3, the V gene TRBV5-1; 7 nucleotides align to TRBD2. The CDR3 has 16 amino acids. Trimming at V came to 4 bases and at J to 0 bases, leaving 8 bases not matched to a gene. Germline V CDR1 and CDR2: SGHRS, YFSETQ. CDR3: CASSPLSGASTDTQYF. In nucleotides, the CDR3 is TGCGCCAGCAGCCCACTGAGCGGGGCTAGCACAGATACGCAGTATTTT.

This clone came up once. V is TRBV5-5 and J is TRBJ2-4; 12 bases match TRBD2. This CDR3 spans 15 amino acids. Germline assignment: CDR1 SGHKS and CDR2 YYEKEE (reference sequence). V was pared by 5 bases and J by 8 bases, with 8 bases of the junction left unmatched. As DNA, the CDR3 is TGTGCCAGCAGTCTCCGACTAGCGGGAGTAGACATTCAGTACTTC. Translated: CASSLRLAGVDIQYF.

This rearrangement joins TRBV11-2 to TRBJ1-1; D is undetermined. This CDR3 has 13 amino acids. The germline gives CDR1 SGHAT, CDR2 FQNNGV. The ends were cut back, 2 bases at V and 2 bases at J, with 6 bases in the middle. This chain's CDR3 is CASSLNPNTEAFF. Written as DNA, the CDR3 is TGTGCCAGCAGCTTAAATCCAAACACTGAAGCTTTCTTT.

This rearrangement joins TRBV21-1 to TRBJ2-5; the table calls TRBD2, which could not be checked here. TRBV21-1 is labeled a pseudogene. This CDR3 region has 17 residues. The CDR3, as DNA: TGTGCCAGCAGCAAAGCCCGCCGAGCGGGGGGTAGGGAGACCCAGTACTTC. Protein product: CASSKARRAGGRETQYF.

The chain uses TRBV7-2 and TRBJ1-6; D gene uncertain. Germline V gene data show CDR1 as SGHTA and CDR2 as FQGNSA. Trimming pared 2 bases from V and 1 base from J, leaving 6 bases between. CDR3 length: 15 residues. The chain's CDR3 is CASSLRESYNSPLHF. DNA for the CDR3: TGTGCCAGCAGCTTAAGGGAGTCCTATAATTCACCCCTCCACTTT.

This sequence joins TRBV7-2 and TRBJ1-4; D is unresolved. The V end lost 3 bases, the J end lost 7 bases, and 12 bases lay between the germline ends. In germline, CDR1 is SGHTA, CDR2 FQGNSA. CDR3 length: 14 amino acids. CDR3 nucleotide sequence: TGTGCCAGCAGCTTCGGGAGTGGGAGTGAAAAACTGTTTTTT. Encoded protein: CASSFGSGSEKLFF.

The chain carries TRBV15 and TRBJ1-2, with D perhaps matching TRBD1 (5 bases). The germline V gene has CDR1 LNHNV and CDR2 YYDKDF (reference sequence). The CDR3 is made up of 14 amino acids. V lost 0 bases to trimming and J lost 7 bases, with 12 bases between them. Here the CDR3 DNA reads TGTGCCACCAGCAGAGAACGGGGGACTGGTGGCTACACCTTC. It is translated as CATSRERGTGGYTF.

Notes on this clone: The DNA is left out, because the CDR3 cannot be placed on it with certainty; the CDR3 is given as TCRdb lists it. The V gene is TRBV12-3 or TRBV12-4, the J gene TRBJ1-6. The CDR3 is 13 amino acids in total, end residues counted. The CDR3 here is CASSLERDSPLHF.

The V and J genes are TRBV7-8 and TRBJ1-1; perhaps TRBD1 as D (6 bases). Trimming removed 1 base at V and 4 bases at J, with 13 bases between. Looked up from germline, CDR1 is SGHVS and CDR2 is FQNEAQ. This CDR3 has 15 amino acids. CDR3 residues: CASSLVAGVRTEAFF. For the CDR3, the DNA is TGTGCCAGCAGCTTAGTAGCAGGGGTCCGCACTGAAGCTTTCTTT.

This clone was counted only a few times. The chain is built from TRBV5-1 and TRBJ2-7; 10 nucleotides agree with TRBD2. The CDR3 contains 14 residues. Germline loops: CDR1 SGHRS, CDR2 YFSETQ. After removal of 3 bases from V and 2 bases from J, the junction contained 2 bases not matched to a gene. CDR3 sequence (DNA): TGCGCCAGCAGCTGGACTAGCGGACCCTACGAGCAGTACTTC. It translates to CASSWTSGPYEQYF.

The CDR3 DNA reads as TGTGCCAGCAGTTACAGGGGAGGAAATGAAAAACTGTTTTTT. Its protein is CASSYRGGNEKLFF. The chain uses TRBV28 and TRBJ1-4; 7 bases match TRBD1. This CDR3 region has 14 residues. The V gene's germline CDR1 is MDHEN and CDR2 SYDVKM. The V gene end was trimmed by 4 bases and the J gene end by 5 bases; junction bases not matched to a gene: 4.

The genes are TRBV11-2 and TRBJ1-3, with D possibly matching TRBD1 (6 bases). The ends were cut back, 5 bases at V and 6 bases at J, with 17 bases in the middle. Germline V lookup: CDR1 SGHAT, CDR2 FQNNGV. The CDR3 consists of 15 residues. DNA of the CDR3: TGTGCCAGCAGCCCCCTGGGGCAGGGGACAAACACCATATATTTT. It specifies CASSPLGQGTNTIYF.

This clone was picked up one time. The genes are TRBV19 and TRBJ2-3, with TRBD1 identical over 11 bases. This CDR3 spans 15 amino acids. The V gene end was trimmed by 5 bases and the J gene end by 5 bases; junction bases not matched to a gene: 6. Germline assignment: CDR1 LNHDA and CDR2 SQIVND (reference sequence). The CDR3 DNA is TGTGCCAGTAGTTCTGAGGACAGGGGGCGAGATACGCAGTATTTT. As protein: CASSSEDRGRDTQYF.

This chain joins TRBV18 and TRBJ2-7, with 15 bases identical to TRBD2. In germline, CDR1 is KGHSH, CDR2 LQKENI. The CDR3 covers 19 residues. The trim removed 5 bases at V and 6 bases at J, leaving 17 bases unmatched. The CDR3 loop reads CASSSYPGLAGGPTREQYF. In DNA, the CDR3 is TGTGCCAGCTCATCCTACCCGGGACTAGCGGGGGGCCCGACTCGCGAGCAGTACTTC.

The chain recombines TRBV7-9 with TRBJ1-1; D is uncertain. Looked up from germline, CDR1 is SEHNR and CDR2 is FQNEAQ (reference sequence). The CDR3 runs to 13 residues. The V and J ends lost 2 bases and 4 bases respectively, with 8 bases between them. CDR3 sequence: CASSLYRVTEAFF. The DNA for the CDR3 is TGTGCCAGCAGCTTATACCGGGTCACTGAAGCTTTCTTT.

V and J are TRBV7-6 and TRBJ2-5; tentative D call: TRBD1 (5 bases). The CDR3 has 15 amino acids. Between the trimmed V and J ends, which lost 5 bases and 5 bases, there was a span of 18 bases. Germline CDR1 is SGHVS and CDR2 is FNYEAQ. CDR3: CASSLALASGETQYF. The CDR3 nucleotides are TGTGCCAGCAGCCTGGCTCTGGCCTCAGGGGAGACCCAGTACTTC. Full variable domain (rest looked up from reference TRBV7-6 and TRBJ2-5): GAGVSQSPRYKVTKRGQDVALRCDPISGHVSLYWYRQALGQGPEFLTYFNYEAQQDKSGLPNDRFSAERPEGSISTLTIQRTEQRDSAMYRCASSLALASGETQYFGPGTRLLVL.

J is TRBJ2-1 and V is TRBV6-2 or TRBV6-3, with 15 bases matching TRBD2. The CDR3 has 15 residues. Trimming at V came to 4 bases and at J to 8 bases, leaving 3 bases not matched to a gene. Germline loops: CDR1 MNHEY, CDR2 SVGEGT. The CDR3 is CASSWTSGGAHEQFF. The CDR3 DNA reads TGTGCCAGCAGTTGGACTAGCGGGGGGGCCCATGAGCAGTTCTTC.

The V and J genes are TRBV4-3 and TRBJ1-2; possibly TRBD1 for D (6 bases). The V gene lost 0 bases and the J gene lost 6 bases, with 11 bases spanning the gap. The CDR3 contains 14 residues. The V gene's germline CDR1 is LGHNA and CDR2 YSLEER. CDR3 protein: CASSQERGADGYTF. The CDR3 nucleotides are TGCGCCAGCAGCCAAGAACGGGGGGCGGATGGCTACACCTTC.

The chain uses TRBV4-3 and TRBJ1-4, with D maybe TRBD1 (5 bases). The CDR3 is 16 residues long. The ends were cut back, 1 base at V and 8 bases at J, with 17 bases in the middle. The germline V gene has CDR1 LGHNA and CDR2 YSLEER. In DNA form, the CDR3 reads TGCGCCAGCAGCCAAGTAGATAGGCCAGGGAGGGAAAAACTGTTTTTT. Protein product: CASSQVDRPGREKLFF.